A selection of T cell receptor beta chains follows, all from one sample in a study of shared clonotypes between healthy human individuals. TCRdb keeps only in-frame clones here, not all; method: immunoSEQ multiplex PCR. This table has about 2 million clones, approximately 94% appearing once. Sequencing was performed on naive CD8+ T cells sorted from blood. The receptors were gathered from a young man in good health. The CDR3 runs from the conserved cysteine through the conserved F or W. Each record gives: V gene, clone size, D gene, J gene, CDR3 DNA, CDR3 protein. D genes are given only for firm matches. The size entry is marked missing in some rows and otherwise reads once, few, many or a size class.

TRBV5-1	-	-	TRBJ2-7	TGCGCCAGCAGCTGGGGGACGGGTTACGAGCAGTACTTC	CASSWGTGYEQYF
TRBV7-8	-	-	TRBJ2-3	TGTGCCAGCAGCTTAGGTCGAGGGAGTGGAGATACGCAGTATTTT	CASSLGRGSGDTQYF
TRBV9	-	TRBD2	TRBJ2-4	TGTGCCAGCAGCGTAGGGGGAGGGTCCAAAAACATTCAGTACTTC	CASSVGGGSKNIQYF
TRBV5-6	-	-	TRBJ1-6	TGTGCCAGCAGCTTTCCCTCCAATCGATCACCCCTCCACTTT	CASSFPSNRSPLHF
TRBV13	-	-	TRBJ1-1	TGTGCCAGCAGCTTAGTCGGGTGGGACACTGAAGCTTTCTTT	CASSLVGWDTEAFF
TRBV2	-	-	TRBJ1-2	TGTGCCAGCAGGGTCGGACGGATAAACTATGGCTACACCTTC	CASRVGRINYGYTF
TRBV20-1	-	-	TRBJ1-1	TGCAGTGCTAGGAACACTGAAGCTTTCTTT	CSARNTEAFF
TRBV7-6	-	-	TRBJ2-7	TGTGCCAGCAGCTTAGAGGGAGCTTACGAGCAGTACTTC	CASSLEGAYEQYF
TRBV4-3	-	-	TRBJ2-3	TGCGCCAGCAGCCCAGCCACCGGGCCCACAGATACGCAGTATTTT	CASSPATGPTDTQYF
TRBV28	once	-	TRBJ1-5	TGTGCCAGCAGTCAGTATCGGGACACTAGCAATCAGCCCCAGCATTTT	CASSQYRDTSNQPQHF
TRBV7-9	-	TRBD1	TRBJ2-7	TGTGCCAGCAGCGCGGGACAGGGGGACGAGCAGTACTTC	CASSAGQGDEQYF
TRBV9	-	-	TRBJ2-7	TGTGCCAGCAGCGTGGAGGACGACTCCTACGAGCAGTACTTC	CASSVEDDSYEQYF
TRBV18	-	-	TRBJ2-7	TGTGCCAGCTCACCACCTCGGACGGGCGTCCCCTACGAGCAGTACTTC	CASSPPRTGVPYEQYF
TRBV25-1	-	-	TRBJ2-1	TGTGCCAGCAGTGTTACCAATGAGCAGTTCTTC	CASSVTNEQFF
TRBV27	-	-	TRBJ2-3	TGTGCCAGCAGTTCGTTGGCGGGGGCCACAGATACGCAGTATTTT	CASSSLAGATDTQYF
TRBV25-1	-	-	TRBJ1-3	TGTGCCAGCAGTGATATGGCAGGACCCAACACCATATATTTT	CASSDMAGPNTIYF
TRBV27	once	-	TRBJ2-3	TGTGCCAGCAGGCTTGTGACTAGCACAGATACGCAGTATTTT	CASRLVTSTDTQYF
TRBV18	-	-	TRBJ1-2	TGTGCCAGCTCACCACAGCGGCGGACCTATGGCTACACCTTC	CASSPQRRTYGYTF
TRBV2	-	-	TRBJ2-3	TGTGCCAGCAGCCCCTCGGCTAGCGGCACAGATACGCAGTATTTT	CASSPSASGTDTQYF
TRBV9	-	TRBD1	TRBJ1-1	TGTGCCAGCAGCGTGACAGGGGGCACTGAAGCTTTCTTT	CASSVTGGTEAFF
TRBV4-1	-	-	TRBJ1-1	TGCGCCAGCAGCCAAGCGCACACTGAAGCTTTCTTT	CASSQAHTEAFF
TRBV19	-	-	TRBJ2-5	TGTGCCTCCGAGTTGGGAGAGACCCAGTACTTC	CASELGETQYF
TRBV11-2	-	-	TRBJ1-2	TGTGCCAGCAGCTTAACGGTAGTGGGGGGCAACGGCTACACCTTC	CASSLTVVGGNGYTF
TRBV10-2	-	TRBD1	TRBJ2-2	TGCGCCAGCAGTACAGGGGGCGACGGCACCGGGGAGCTGTTTTTT	CASSTGGDGTGELFF
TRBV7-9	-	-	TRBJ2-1	TGTGCCAGCAGCTTGGAACGCAATGAGCAGTTCTTC	CASSLERNEQFF
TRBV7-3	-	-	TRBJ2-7	TGTGCCAGCAGCTTAGGAGGTAATCCCTCCTACGAGCAGTACTTC	CASSLGGNPSYEQYF
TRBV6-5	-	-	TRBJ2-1	TGTGCCAGCAGTTTAAACTGGGGCGGGTCCAATGAGCAGTTCTTC	CASSLNWGGSNEQFF
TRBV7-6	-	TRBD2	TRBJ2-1	TGTGCCAGCAGCGGACTAGCGGGAATCAATGAGCAGTTCTTC	CASSGLAGINEQFF
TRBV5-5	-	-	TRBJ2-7	TGTGCCAGCAGCCGCGAATGGGGTTACGAGCAGTACTTC	CASSREWGYEQYF
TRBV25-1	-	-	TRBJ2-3	TGTGCCAGCAGTGAACTGTTCAGGTATACGCAGTATTTT	CASSELFRYTQYF
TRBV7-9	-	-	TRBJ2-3	TGTGCCAGCAGCTTTGGCGCAAGCACAGATACGCAGTATTTT	CASSFGASTDTQYF
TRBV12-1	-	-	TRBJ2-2	TGTGCCAGCAGCTTTGTGGGGGTGCGGAGGAACACCGGGGAGCTGTTTTTT	CASSFVGVRRNTGELFF
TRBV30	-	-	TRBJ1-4	TGTGCCCTACGGGTCAACGCGGCCGGAACAACTGTTTTT	CALRVNAAGTTVF
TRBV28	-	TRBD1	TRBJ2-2	TGTGCCAGCAGTTTATGGGAACAGGGGGCTGTCACCGGGGAGCTGTTTTTT	CASSLWEQGAVTGELFF
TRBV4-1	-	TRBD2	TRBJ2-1	TGCGCCAGCAGCCAAGAACGAGCGGGAGCCTACAATGAGCAGTTCTTC	CASSQERAGAYNEQFF
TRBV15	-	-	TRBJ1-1	TGTGCCACCAGCAGAGACGCGTTTGGAAACAAAGAGGACACTGAAGCTTTCTTT	CATSRDAFGNKEDTEAFF
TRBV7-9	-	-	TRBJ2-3	TGTGCCAGCAGCTTTACGGATACGCAGTATTTT	CASSFTDTQYF
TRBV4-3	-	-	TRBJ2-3	TGCGCCAGCAGCCAAGATCTGAGCACAGATACGCAGTATTTT	CASSQDLSTDTQYF
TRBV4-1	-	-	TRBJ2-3	TGCGCCAGCAGCGAGACGGGGGGCACAGATACGCAGTATTTT	CASSETGGTDTQYF
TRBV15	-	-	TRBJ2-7	TGTGCCACCAGCGGGGCGCGTGGATACGAGCAGTACTTC	CATSGARGYEQYF
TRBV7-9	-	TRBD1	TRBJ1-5	TGTGCCAGCAGCGCGGACAGGGAATATAGCAATCAGCCCCAGCATTTT	CASSADREYSNQPQHF
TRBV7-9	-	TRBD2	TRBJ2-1	TGTGCCAGCAGCTCCACATCTAGCGGGAGGGGACCAAATGAGCAGTTCTTC	CASSSTSSGRGPNEQFF